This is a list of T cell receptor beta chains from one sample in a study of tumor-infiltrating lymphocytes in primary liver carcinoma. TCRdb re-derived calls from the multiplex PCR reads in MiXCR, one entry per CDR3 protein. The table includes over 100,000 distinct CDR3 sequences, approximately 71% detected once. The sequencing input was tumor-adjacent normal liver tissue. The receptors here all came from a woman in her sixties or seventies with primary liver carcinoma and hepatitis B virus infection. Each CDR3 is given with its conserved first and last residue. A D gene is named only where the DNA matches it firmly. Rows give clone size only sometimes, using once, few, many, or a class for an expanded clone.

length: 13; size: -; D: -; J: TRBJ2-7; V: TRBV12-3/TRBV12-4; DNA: TGTGGCAGCAGTTTCGGACCAGGAGGCGAGCAGTACTTC; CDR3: CGSSFGPGGEQYF
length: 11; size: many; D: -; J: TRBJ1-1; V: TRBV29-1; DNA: TGCAGCGTATCACGAGGAGTCGAAGCTTTCTTT; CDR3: CSVSRGVEAFF
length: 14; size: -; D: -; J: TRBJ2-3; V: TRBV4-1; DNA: TGCGGCAGCAGCCTCGAGGAGGGTAGAGATACGCAGTATTTT; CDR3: CGSSLEEGRDTQYF
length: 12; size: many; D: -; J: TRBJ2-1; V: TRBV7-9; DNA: TGTGCCAGCAGAGAGGACATTTGGGAGCAGTTCTTC; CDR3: CASREDIWEQFF
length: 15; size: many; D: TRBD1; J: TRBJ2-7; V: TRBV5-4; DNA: TGTGCCAGCAGCATCGGGACAGGAGGCGACTACGAGCAGTACTTC; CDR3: CASSIGTGGDYEQYF
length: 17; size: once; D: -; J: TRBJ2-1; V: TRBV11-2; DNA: TGTGCCAGCAGCTTCACACCACTGAGGAGCTCCTACAATAAGCAGTTCTTC; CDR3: CASSFTPLRSSYNKQFF
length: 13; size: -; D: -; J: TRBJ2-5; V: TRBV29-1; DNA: TGCAGCGTTGAGGGTGGGGCCCAAGACACCCAATACTTT; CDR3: CSVEGGAQDTQYF
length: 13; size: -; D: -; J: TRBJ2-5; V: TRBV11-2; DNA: TGTGCTAGCAGTGGACGGCCACAAGAGGCCCAGTACTTC; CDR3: CASSGRPQEAQYF
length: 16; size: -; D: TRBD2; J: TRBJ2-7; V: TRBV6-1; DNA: TGTGCCAGCAGTCCCCCGGGACTAGCGAGAGGAAATGAGCAGTACTTC; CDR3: CASSPPGLARGNEQYF
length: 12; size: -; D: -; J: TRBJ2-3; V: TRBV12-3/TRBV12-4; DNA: TGTTCCAGCAGTTTGGAGGAAGATACGCAATATTTT; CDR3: CSSSLEEDTQYF
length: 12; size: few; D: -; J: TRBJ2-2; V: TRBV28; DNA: TGTGCCAGCAGTTTGTATACCGGGGAGCTGTTTTTT; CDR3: CASSLYTGELFF
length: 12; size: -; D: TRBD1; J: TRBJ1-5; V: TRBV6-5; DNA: TGTGCCAGCAGTGAGTACAGGGGGCCCCACCAGTTT; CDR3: CASSEYRGPHQF
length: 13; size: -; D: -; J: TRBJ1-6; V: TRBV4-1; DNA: TGCGCCTGCAGCCAAGACGGGGGCCGGCCCCTCCAATTT; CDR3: CACSQDGGRPLQF
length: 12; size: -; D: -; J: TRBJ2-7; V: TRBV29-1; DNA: TGCAGCGTTCTGCCGGGCTACAACGAGAAGTACTTC; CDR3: CSVLPGYNEKYF
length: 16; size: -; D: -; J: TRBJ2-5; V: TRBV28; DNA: TGTGCCAGCAGTTTCCCCCAGGTTGGCGCCGGGGAGACCCAGTACTTC; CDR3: CASSFPQVGAGETQYF
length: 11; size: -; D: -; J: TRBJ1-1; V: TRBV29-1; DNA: TGCAGCGCTGATTCGGGCACTGAAGCTCTCTTT; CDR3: CSADSGTEALF
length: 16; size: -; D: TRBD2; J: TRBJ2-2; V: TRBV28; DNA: TGTGCCAGCAACGAGGGAGGACTAGCGGGACCGGGGGAGCTGTTTTTT; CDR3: CASNEGGLAGPGELFF
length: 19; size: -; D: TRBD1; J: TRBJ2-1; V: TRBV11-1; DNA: TGTGCCAGCAGCGTAGGGGGCGGAGGCGGTTGGAGCTCCTACAATGAGCAGTTCTTC; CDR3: CASSVGGGGGWSSYNEQFF
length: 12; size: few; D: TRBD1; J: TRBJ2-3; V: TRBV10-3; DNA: TGTGCTACCGGGGACAGGGAAGCTACGCAGTATTTT; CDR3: CATGDREATQYF
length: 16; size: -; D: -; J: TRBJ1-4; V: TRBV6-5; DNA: TGTGCCAGAAGTTACCCGGTCCGGAGGGGAAGGGAAAAACTGTTTTTT; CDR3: CARSYPVRRGREKLFF
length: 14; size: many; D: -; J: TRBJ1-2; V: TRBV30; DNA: TGTGCCTGGAGTGTGGAGGGGTCCATCTATGGCTACACCTTC; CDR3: CAWSVEGSIYGYTF
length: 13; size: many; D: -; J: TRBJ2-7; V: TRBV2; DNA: TGTGCCAGCCAAGGGGGTTGGGGCTACGAGCAGTACTTC; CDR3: CASQGGWGYEQYF
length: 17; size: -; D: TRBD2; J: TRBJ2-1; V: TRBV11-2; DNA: TGTGTCAGCAGCTTAGGTCTGGTAGCGGGAGGGCCGAATAAGCGGTTCTTC; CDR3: CVSSLGLVAGGPNKRFF
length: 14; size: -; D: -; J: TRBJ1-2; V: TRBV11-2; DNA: TGTGCCAGCAGCTTAGCTGTAGGTGCCTATGGCTACACCTTC; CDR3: CASSLAVGAYGYTF
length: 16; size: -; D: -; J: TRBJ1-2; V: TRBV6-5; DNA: TGTGCCAGCAGTTACTCGATAGATATAGTTAACTATGGTGACACCTTC; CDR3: CASSYSIDIVNYGDTF
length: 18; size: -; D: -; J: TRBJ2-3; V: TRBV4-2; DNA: TGTGCCACCAGGCAGCTCTGGCGGGACTTCTGCCCTACAGATACGCAGTATTTT; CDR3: CATRQLWRDFCPTDTQYF
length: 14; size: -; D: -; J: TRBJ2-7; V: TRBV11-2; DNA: TGTACCAGCAGCTTAACCGACGGAGCCTACGAGCAGTACTTC; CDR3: CTSSLTDGAYEQYF
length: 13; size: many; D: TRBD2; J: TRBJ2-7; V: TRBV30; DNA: TGTGCCTCCACCGGACTAGCGGGCTACGAGCAGTACTTC; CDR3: CASTGLAGYEQYF
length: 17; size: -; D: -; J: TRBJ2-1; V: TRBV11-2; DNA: TGTGCCAGCAGCTTAACCCCAAAAACGTTCTTCGACGATGAGCAGTTCTTC; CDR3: CASSLTPKTFFDDEQFF
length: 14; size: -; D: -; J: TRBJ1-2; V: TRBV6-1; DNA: TGTGCCAGCAGTGCACATGACCTGATCTATGGCTACACCTTC; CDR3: CASSAHDLIYGYTF
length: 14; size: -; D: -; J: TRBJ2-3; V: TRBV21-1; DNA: TGTGCCAGCAGCAAGGAAGGAACTCGGGATACGCAGTATTTT; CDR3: CASSKEGTRDTQYF
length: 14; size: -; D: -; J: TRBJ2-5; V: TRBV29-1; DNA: TGCAGCGTTGATGGCGGGCAGGGGGGAGAGACCCAGTACTTC; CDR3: CSVDGGQGGETQYF
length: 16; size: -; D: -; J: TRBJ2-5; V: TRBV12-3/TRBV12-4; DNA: TGTGCCAGCAGTTTAAGTCCATGGGGGTCGGTGGAGACCCAGTACTTC; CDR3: CASSLSPWGSVETQYF
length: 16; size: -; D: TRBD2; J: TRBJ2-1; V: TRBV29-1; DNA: TGCAGGGCTGCAGACTCCACTAGCGAACTATACAATGAGCAGTTCTTC; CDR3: CRAADSTSELYNEQFF
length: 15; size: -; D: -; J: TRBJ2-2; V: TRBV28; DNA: -; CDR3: CASSLYRTGPGSCFF
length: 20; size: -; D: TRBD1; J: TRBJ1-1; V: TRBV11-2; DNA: TGTGCCAGCAGCACTCGGGGCAGGGGGCGCAAGAGGTGGAGTAACACTGAAGCTTTCTTT; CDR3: CASSTRGRGRKRWSNTEAFF
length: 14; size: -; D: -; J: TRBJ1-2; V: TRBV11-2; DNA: TGTGTCAGCAGCTTTTCACAGACTAACTACGGCTACACCTTC; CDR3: CVSSFSQTNYGYTF
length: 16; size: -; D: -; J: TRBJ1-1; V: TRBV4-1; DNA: TGCGCCGGCAGCCAAGCGGGGGCCGCGGGGAACACTGAAGCCTTCTTT; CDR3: CAGSQAGAAGNTEAFF
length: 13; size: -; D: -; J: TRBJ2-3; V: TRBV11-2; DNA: TGTGCCAGCAGCATACGCTTGTCAGATACGCAGTGCTTT; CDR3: CASSIRLSDTQCF
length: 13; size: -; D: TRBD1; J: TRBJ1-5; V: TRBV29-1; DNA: TGCAGCGCCAGGACAGGTAGCAATCAGCCCTGGCATTTT; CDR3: CSARTGSNQPWHF
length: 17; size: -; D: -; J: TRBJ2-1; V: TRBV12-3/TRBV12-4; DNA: TGTGCCAGCAGTCTACACTGGAACTCACTGTCCTACAATGAGCAGTTCTTC; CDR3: CASSLHWNSLSYNEQFF
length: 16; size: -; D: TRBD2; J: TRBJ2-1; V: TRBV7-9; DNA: TGTTCCAGCGGCTTAGCTGGCGGGAGGTCATACAATGAGCAGTTCTTC; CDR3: CSSGLAGGRSYNEQFF
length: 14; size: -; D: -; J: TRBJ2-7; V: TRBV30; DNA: TGCGCCTGGAGTGTACCGGGGAAAGCCTACGAGCAGTACTTC; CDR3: CAWSVPGKAYEQYF
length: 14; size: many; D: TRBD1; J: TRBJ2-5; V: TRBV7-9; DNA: TGTGCCAGCAGCCGAGGGACAGGGAAAGAGACCCAGTACTTC; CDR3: CASSRGTGKETQYF